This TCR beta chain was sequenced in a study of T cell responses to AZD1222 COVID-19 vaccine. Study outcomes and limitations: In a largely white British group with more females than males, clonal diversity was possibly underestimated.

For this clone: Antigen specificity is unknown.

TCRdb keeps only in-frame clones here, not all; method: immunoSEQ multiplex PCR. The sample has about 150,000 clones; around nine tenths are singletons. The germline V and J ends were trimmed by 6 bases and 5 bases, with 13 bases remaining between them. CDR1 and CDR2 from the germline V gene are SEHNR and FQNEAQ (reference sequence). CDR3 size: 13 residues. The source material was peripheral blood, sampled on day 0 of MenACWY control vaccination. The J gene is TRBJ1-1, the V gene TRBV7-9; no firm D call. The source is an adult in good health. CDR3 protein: CASRSAAGTEAFF. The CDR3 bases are TGTGCCAGCAGGTCGGCGGCGGGGACTGAAGCTTTCTTT.